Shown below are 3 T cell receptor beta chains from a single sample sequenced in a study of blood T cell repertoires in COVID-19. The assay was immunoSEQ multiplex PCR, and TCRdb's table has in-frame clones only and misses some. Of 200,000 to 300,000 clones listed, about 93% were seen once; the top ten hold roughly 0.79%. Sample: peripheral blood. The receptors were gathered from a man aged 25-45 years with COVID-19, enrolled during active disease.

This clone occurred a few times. The CDR3 sequence: CASSLLASGGYEQYF. DNA of the CDR3: TGTGCCAGCAGTTTGTTGGCTAGCGGGGGTTACGAGCAGTACTTC. The chain recombines TRBV28 with TRBJ2-7, with 10 bases identical to TRBD2. Germline V gene lookup returns CDR1 MDHEN and CDR2 SYDVKM. With 3 bases clipped from V and 4 bases from J, the junction kept 6 bases outside the gene matches. The CDR3 runs to 15 residues.

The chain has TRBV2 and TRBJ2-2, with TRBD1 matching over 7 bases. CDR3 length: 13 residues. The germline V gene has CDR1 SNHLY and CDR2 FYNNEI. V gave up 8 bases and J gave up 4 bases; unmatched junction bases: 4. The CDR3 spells CASLGDSTGELFF. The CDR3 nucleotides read TGTGCCAGCCTAGGGGACAGCACCGGGGAGCTGTTTTTT. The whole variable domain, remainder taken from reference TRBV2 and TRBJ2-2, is EPEVTQTPSHQVTQMGQEVILRCVPISNHLYFYWYRQILGQKVEFLVSFYNNEISEKSEIFDDQFSVERPDGSNFTLKIRSTKLEDSAMYFCASLGDSTGELFFGEGSRLTVL.

The CDR3 DNA reads TGCAGCGTTGACGGGACTAGCGGGGGCCTCAGCTCCTACAATGAGCAGTTCTTC. Its protein is CSVDGTSGGLSSYNEQFF. The J gene is TRBJ2-1, the V gene TRBV29-1, with 14 nucleotides matching TRBD2. Germline V gene sequence: CDR1 SQVTM, CDR2 ANQGSEA. The CDR3 runs to 18 residues. With 3 bases clipped from V and 0 bases from J, the junction kept 7 bases outside the gene matches.